This T cell receptor (beta chain) appears in the sequencing data of a study of T cell changes during pregnancy in multiple sclerosis. Germline V gene sequence: CDR1 SGHDN, CDR2 FVKESK. Deletions cut 1 base from V and 6 bases from J, with 6 bases between. The CDR3 sequence is 13 residues long. Only in-frame clones appear in the TCRdb table, and some are missing; sequencing was by immunoSEQ multiplex PCR. This table holds 70,000 to 80,000 clones, over 80% found once. J is TRBJ2-2 and V is TRBV14, with unresolved D. This receptor was identified in a female donor with multiple sclerosis, enrolled in a pregnancy study. The source material was peripheral blood, sampled in the first trimester of pregnancy. CDR3 loop: CASSQGRAGELFF. The CDR3 coding sequence is TGTGCCAGCAGCCAAGGACGGGCCGGGGAGCTGTTTTTT.